Sequencing of this T cell receptor (beta chain) was carried out in a study of CD8+CD57+ T cells in acquired aplastic anemia. Study-level information: Yields of DNA that came from sorted CD4+ and CD8+ cells averaged approximately 3.2 ug. General study points: Some 31 sequences, all CD8+ CDR3, were shared between patients and controls.

Genomic DNA acted as the template from which TCR beta VDJ combination and CDR3 sequence profiling were carried out. TCRdb called the reads again in MiXCR, with one record for every CDR3 protein. The sample lists under 250,000 distinct CDR3 sequences; around 43% were seen once. The table lists this clonotype with many counts. The antigen is not known. CD8+CD57+ cell expansion had been shown by flow cytometry in patients chosen for sequencing. Every patient had severe acquired aplastic anemia. No therapy was given to patients before blood sampling. Sequencing was done on a sample of sorted CD4+, CD8+, or CD8+CD57+ T cells (not recorded which) from PBMCs. This receptor was obtained from a human donor with aplastic anemia.

CDR3 protein: CAVMSTVGARIYGYTF. CDR3 bases: TGTGCCGTAATGTCCACAGTGGGGGCCAGGATCTATGGCTACACCTTC. The chain carries TRBV12-3 or TRBV12-4 and TRBJ1-2; D possibly corresponds to TRBD1 (6 bases). V gave up 11 bases and J gave up 4 bases, with 26 bases separating them. There are 16 residues in the CDR3.